This T cell receptor (beta chain) was found in a study of early T cells in non-severe SARS-CoV-2 infection. Trimming removed 6 bases from V and 1 base from J, with 15 bases in between. The CDR3 runs 14 residues. From germline, CDR1 is SQVTM and CDR2 ANQGSEA. One entry per CDR3 protein results from TCRdb running MiXCR on the 5' RACE reads. The repertoire holds more than 50,000 distinct CDR3 sequences, with about 9.3% as singletons. The table lists this clonotype with many counts. The sequenced sample consisted of whole blood. This clonotype originated in an adult who was a healthcare worker with PCR-confirmed SARS-CoV-2 infection or an uninfected control (not recorded which). The V call is TRBV29-1, the J call TRBJ1-1; D gene uncertain. The CDR3 loop is CSVVRGSENTEAFF. CDR3 nucleotides: TGCAGCGTGGTTCGAGGGTCTGAGAACACTGAAGCTTTCTTT.